The 30 T cell receptor beta chains presented below share a single source sample, sequenced in a study of neurological immune-mediated disorders. Each CDR3 protein is one row after TCRdb ran MiXCR on the 5' RACE reads. The repertoire includes fewer than 75,000 distinct CDR3 sequences, under 3.5% of them detected once, and around 3.8% sits in the top ten. Sequenced: PBMCs. The receptors derive from a man aged 40-49 years with multiple sclerosis.

The table lists this clonotype with many counts. This sequence joins TRBV27 and TRBJ1-5; D not certain. Germline V gene sequence: CDR1 MNHEY, CDR2 SMNVEV (reference sequence). V was pared by 5 bases and J by 5 bases, with 7 bases between. The CDR3 runs to 12 residues. The CDR3 reads CASSIGDQPQHF. Here the CDR3 DNA reads TGTGCCAGCAGTATCGGGGATCAGCCCCAGCATTTT.

This clonotype was observed many times. The CDR3 loop is CASSYANNSPLHF. CDR3 nucleotide sequence: TGTGCCAGCAGTTACGCGAATAATTCACCCCTCCACTTT. The chain recombines TRBV6-6 with TRBJ1-6; the D is unclear. Germline V gives CDR1 MNHNY, CDR2 SVGAGI (reference sequence). The CDR3 totals 13 residues. Trimming took 2 bases from V and 5 from J, leaving 4 bases between them.

This clonotype was seen many times. The V call is TRBV3-1, the J call TRBJ2-1; TRBD2 aligns across 10 bases. Trimming took 3 bases from V and 5 from J; bases not matched to a gene: 10. This CDR3 is 17 amino acids long. Germline lookup yields CDR1 LGHDT and CDR2 YNNKEL (reference sequence). The CDR3 bases are TGTGCCAGCAGCCAGACGTCGGCTAGCGGGGGCAACAATGAGCAGTTCTTC. Protein sequence: CASSQTSASGGNNEQFF.

This clonotype came up many times. This chain joins TRBV4-2 and TRBJ2-7, with D uncertain. The V end was cut by 0 bases, the J end by 2 bases, with 8 bases between. This CDR3 spans 14 amino acids. Germline assignment: CDR1 LGHNA and CDR2 YNFKEQ. The CDR3 sequence: CASSQENGPYEQYF. The CDR3 DNA reads as TGTGCCAGCAGCCAAGAGAACGGCCCCTACGAGCAGTACTTC.

This clonotype was counted ten times or more. For the CDR3, the DNA is TGCGCCAGCAGCTTGTCGGGGGCAACTAATGAAAAACTGTTTTTT. Its translation is CASSLSGATNEKLFF. The rearrangement uses TRBV5-1 and TRBJ1-4; the D gene is possibly TRBD1 (5 bases). Per germline, CDR1 SGHRS and CDR2 YFSETQ. Deletions cut 1 base from V and 0 bases from J, with 7 bases between. The CDR3 length is 15 residues.

There are many counts of this clonotype. The gene calls are TRBV5-1 and TRBJ1-2; no reliable D call. Germline loops: CDR1 SGHRS, CDR2 YFSETQ. Trimming cost V 0 bases and J 6 bases, with 9 bases left between them. This CDR3 is 13 amino acids long. CDR3 amino acids: CASSLDSNDGYTF. CDR3 in DNA: TGCGCCAGCAGCTTGGACAGCAACGATGGCTACACCTTC.

This clonotype was seen at least ten times. V is TRBV7-7 and J is TRBJ2-1; 10 bases are shared with TRBD1. Germline V lookup: CDR1 SSHAT, CDR2 FNYEAQ (reference sequence). This CDR3 region has 12 residues. After removal of 5 bases from V and 15 bases from J, the junction contained 7 bases not matched to a gene. The CDR3 sequence: CASSLGQGSLFF. In DNA form, the CDR3 reads TGTGCCAGCAGCCTGGGACAGGGGTCCCTGTTCTTC.

This clonotype was found many times. The V and J genes are TRBV27 and TRBJ1-3, with 8 bases aligning to TRBD1. V shed 3 bases and J 4 bases; nucleotides not matched to a gene: 5. This CDR3 spans 15 amino acids. CDR1 and CDR2 (germline): MNHEY, SMNVEV (reference sequence). The CDR3 sequence is CASSLSTGEGNTIYF. The CDR3 DNA reads as TGTGCCAGCAGTTTGTCGACAGGGGAAGGAAACACCATATATTTT.

There are a few counts of this clonotype. Compared with germline, one end of the junction differs, possibly owing to a read error. The chain joins TRBV9 to TRBJ1-6; D remains unclear. Germline CDR1 SGDLS, CDR2 YYNGEE. This CDR3 spans 13 amino acids. CDR3 bases: TGTGCCAGCACCCGAGACGGGAATTCAACCCTCAACTTT. Encoded protein: CASTRDGNSTLNF.

At least ten counts were recorded for this clonotype. This chain uses TRBV5-1 with TRBJ2-2; 7 bases align to TRBD1. This CDR3 is built from 14 residues. The germline gives CDR1 SGHRS, CDR2 YFSETQ. The V and J ends lost 7 bases and 1 base, in that order; junction bases with no gene match: 4. The CDR3 protein is CASRTGENTGELFF. CDR3 nucleotide sequence: TGCGCCAGCCGGACAGGAGAGAACACCGGGGAGCTGTTTTTT.

This clonotype was counted many times. This chain links TRBV20-1 with TRBJ1-2; 12 bases line up with TRBD1. The germline V gene has CDR1 DFQATT and CDR2 SNEGSKA (reference sequence). V shed 6 bases, J shed 5 bases, and the junction held 10 bases outside the gene matches. The CDR3 totals 15 residues. Here the CDR3 reads CSAEGGDRGPYGYTF. The CDR3 DNA follows: TGCAGTGCGGAAGGCGGGGACAGGGGGCCTTATGGCTACACCTTC.

This clonotype was detected only a few times. A much larger clone differs by one base, so this may be a read error. The rearrangement joins TRBV20-1 to TRBJ2-7; 7 nucleotides agree with TRBD2. CDR3 length: 12 residues. With V trimmed by 3 bases and J by 3 bases, 2 bases remained unmatched. Germline V CDR1 and CDR2: DFQATT, SNEGSKA (reference sequence). Written as DNA, the CDR3 is TGCAGTGCTAGGGGGGGGATCTACGAGCAGTACTTC. Translation: CSARGGIYEQYF.

This clonotype appeared many times. The chain joins TRBV12-3 or TRBV12-4 to TRBJ2-1; no reliable D call. The CDR3 covers 14 residues. V gave up 3 bases and J gave up 1 base, with 7 bases separating them. This CDR3 is CASSLASSYNEQFF. In DNA form, the CDR3 reads TGTGCCAGCAGTTTGGCGAGTTCCTACAATGAGCAGTTCTTC.

This clonotype was recorded many times. The V call is TRBV7-8, the J call TRBJ1-1, with D unresolved. The V end lost 0 bases, the J end lost 11 bases, and 10 bases lay between the germline ends. Per germline, CDR1 SGHVS and CDR2 FQNEAQ. The CDR3 runs to 12 residues. CDR3 region: CASSLATGKAFF. CDR3 in DNA: TGTGCCAGCAGCTTAGCGACGGGGAAGGCTTTCTTT.

This clonotype occurred many times. J is TRBJ2-5 and V is TRBV5-1, with D tentatively TRBD2 (6 bases). The germline CDR1 and CDR2 sequences are SGHRS and YFSETQ. Trimming took 0 bases from V and 1 from J, leaving 13 bases between them. CDR3 length: 16 amino acids. The CDR3 region is CASSLVLGGSQETQYF. The CDR3 DNA is TGCGCCAGCAGCTTGGTTTTGGGGGGATCCCAAGAGACCCAGTACTTC.

This clonotype came up many times. J is TRBJ1-3 and V is TRBV5-6, with no clear D. V lost 2 bases, J lost 2 bases, and 17 bases lay in between. Per germline, CDR1 SGHDT and CDR2 YYEEEE. CDR3 length: 17 residues. The CDR3 reads CASSLKPTGLAGNTIYF. CDR3 bases: TGTGCCAGCAGCTTAAAGCCGACTGGCCTAGCTGGAAACACCATATATTTT.

The chain joins TRBV5-6 to TRBJ2-7; no reliable D call. Trimming stripped 3 bases from V and 1 base from J, with 20 bases between. The V gene's germline CDR1 is SGHDT and CDR2 YYEEEE. The CDR3 is made up of 17 amino acids. For the CDR3, the DNA is TGTGCCAGCAGCTCGGCGCGGACCCACGGATTATCCTACGAGCAGTACTTC. It specifies CASSSARTHGLSYEQYF.

Many counts were recorded for this clonotype. The V gene is TRBV6-6, the J gene TRBJ1-2; D gene uncertain. Germline V gene data show CDR1 as MNHNY and CDR2 as SVGAGI (reference sequence). Between the trimmed V and J ends, which lost 4 bases and 2 bases, there was a span of 11 bases. The CDR3 runs 14 residues. The CDR3 sequence is CASSSDVGNYGYTF. The CDR3 DNA is TGTGCCAGCAGTTCGGACGTCGGAAACTATGGCTACACCTTC.

This clonotype has ten or more counts. This chain connects TRBV5-1 to TRBJ2-7; D perhaps matches TRBD2 (6 bases). The CDR3 is made up of 15 amino acids. Trimming stripped 4 bases from V and 3 bases from J, with 17 bases between. The germline V gene has CDR1 SGHRS and CDR2 YFSETQ. This CDR3 is CASSPRDSASYEQYF. CDR3 coding DNA: TGCGCCAGCAGCCCCCGGGACTCAGCAAGCTACGAGCAGTACTTC.

Many counts were recorded for this clonotype. The chain recombines TRBV12-3 or TRBV12-4 with TRBJ2-1, with D tentatively TRBD2 (6 bases). Trimming removed 6 bases at V and 6 bases at J, with 21 bases between. CDR3 size: 16 residues. CDR3 residues: CASRELPVGGTNEQFF. DNA of the CDR3: TGTGCCAGCAGGGAACTCCCCGTGGGAGGCACCAATGAGCAGTTCTTC.

This clonotype was observed a handful of times. The V call is TRBV7-6, the J call TRBJ2-2; TRBD2 might be the D (5 bases). Between the trimmed V and J ends, which lost 5 bases and 5 bases, there was a span of 12 bases. CDR1 is SGHVS and CDR2 is FNYEAQ in the germline V gene. The CDR3 contains 14 residues. The CDR3 DNA reads as TGTGCCAGCAGCCCCAAACCGGGGACCGGGGAGCTGTTTTTT. This translates into CASSPKPGTGELFF.

This clonotype was recorded at least ten times. V gene TRBV28 combines with J gene TRBJ2-5; TRBD2 matches 9 bases. The CDR3 has 15 residues. Germline trimming cut 2 bases from V and 2 bases from J; bases unmatched to any gene: 3. The germline CDR1 and CDR2 sequences are MDHEN and SYDVKM. In DNA form, the CDR3 reads TGTGCCAGCAGTTTAATAGCGGGGGATCAAGAGACCCAGTACTTC. Residues: CASSLIAGDQETQYF.

There are many counts of this clonotype. The chain combines TRBV20-1 with TRBJ2-5; D may be TRBD2 (5 bases). The CDR3 is 12 amino acids. Germline V gene sequence: CDR1 DFQATT, CDR2 SNEGSKA (reference sequence). Trimming cost V 6 bases and J 2 bases, with 10 bases left between them. This chain's CDR3 is CSAEDGQETQYF. CDR3 in DNA: TGCAGTGCGGAGGACGGTCAAGAGACCCAGTACTTC.

There are many counts of this clonotype. V is TRBV5-5 and J is TRBJ2-2, with TRBD1 matching over 9 bases. The trim removed 2 bases at V and 7 bases at J, leaving 18 bases unmatched. The CDR3 has 19 amino acids. Germline V gene data show CDR1 as SGHKS and CDR2 as YYEKEE (reference sequence). CDR3 coding DNA: TGTGCCAGCAGCTTTGAGGACGGCCCTGACAGGGGGGATCACGGGGAGCTGTTTTTT. Translated, it gives CASSFEDGPDRGDHGELFF.

This clonotype was counted at least ten times. The V call is TRBV5-6, the J call TRBJ2-2; D is ambiguous. Trimming removed 4 bases at V and 2 bases at J, with 9 bases between. This CDR3 is built from 14 residues. CDR1 SGHDT and CDR2 YYEEEE come from the germline V gene. For the CDR3, the DNA is TGTGCCAGCAGCCCGAACCTCAACACCGGGGAGCTGTTTTTT. Translating it yields CASSPNLNTGELFF.

This clonotype was observed many times. The rearrangement links TRBV20-1 to TRBJ2-7; TRBD2 matches 13 bases. Germline V CDR1 and CDR2: DFQATT, SNEGSKA (reference sequence). Losses at the gene ends were 4 bases for V and 3 bases for J; bases not matched to a gene: 3. The CDR3 sequence is 14 residues long. The CDR3 DNA reads as TGCAGTGCTAAGGGGACTAGCGGGGTCTACGAGCAGTACTTC. This translates into CSAKGTSGVYEQYF.

This chain links TRBV28 with TRBJ2-2; perhaps D is TRBD1 or TRBD2 (5 bases each). Germline V gene lookup returns CDR1 MDHEN and CDR2 SYDVKM. V lost 8 bases, J lost 6 bases, and 16 bases lay in between. The CDR3 contains 14 residues. The CDR3 region has the DNA TGTGCCAGCTGCCCCGGGACCCATGCCGGGGAGCTGTTTTTT. Encoded protein: CASCPGTHAGELFF.

In this sample, this clonotype turned up many times. The chain has TRBV20-1 and TRBJ2-5; the match to TRBD2 covers 7 bases. V shed 3 bases and J 5 bases; nucleotides not matched to a gene: 6. Germline values: CDR1 DFQATT, CDR2 SNEGSKA (reference sequence). This CDR3 is 13 amino acids long. CDR3 region: CSARAGVLETQYF. CDR3 coding DNA: TGCAGTGCTAGGGCGGGAGTTTTGGAGACCCAGTACTTC.

This clonotype appeared many times. This chain connects TRBV6-5 to TRBJ2-7; 10 bases are shared with TRBD2. The V and J ends lost 4 bases and 5 bases, in that order; junction bases with no gene match: 5. This CDR3 has 14 amino acids. Germline assignment: CDR1 MNHEY and CDR2 SVGAGI. The CDR3 is CASSSLAGDHEQYF. DNA for the CDR3: TGTGCCAGCAGTTCCCTAGCGGGGGACCACGAGCAGTACTTC.

The table lists this clonotype with many counts. The chain has TRBV7-6 and TRBJ2-3, with a weak D call TRBD1 (6 bases). V was pared by 5 bases and J by 1 base, with 22 bases between. The germline V gene encodes CDR1 SGHVS and CDR2 FNYEAQ. CDR3 length equals 18 residues. In DNA form, the CDR3 reads TGTGCCAGCAGCCCCGGGACATACACCAATTCTCGCACAGATACGCAGTATTTT. Protein sequence: CASSPGTYTNSRTDTQYF.